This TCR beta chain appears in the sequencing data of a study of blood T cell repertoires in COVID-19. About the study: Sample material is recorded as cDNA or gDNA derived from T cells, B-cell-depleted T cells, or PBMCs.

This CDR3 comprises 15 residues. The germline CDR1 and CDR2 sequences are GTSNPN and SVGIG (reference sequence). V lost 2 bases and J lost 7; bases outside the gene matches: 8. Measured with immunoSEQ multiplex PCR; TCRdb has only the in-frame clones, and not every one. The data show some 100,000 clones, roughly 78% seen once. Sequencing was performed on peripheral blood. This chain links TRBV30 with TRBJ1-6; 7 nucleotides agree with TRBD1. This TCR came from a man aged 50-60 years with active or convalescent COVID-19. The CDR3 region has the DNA TGTGCCTGGAGTCGGACAGGTATCATCAATTCACCCCTCCACTTT. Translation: CAWSRTGIINSPLHF.